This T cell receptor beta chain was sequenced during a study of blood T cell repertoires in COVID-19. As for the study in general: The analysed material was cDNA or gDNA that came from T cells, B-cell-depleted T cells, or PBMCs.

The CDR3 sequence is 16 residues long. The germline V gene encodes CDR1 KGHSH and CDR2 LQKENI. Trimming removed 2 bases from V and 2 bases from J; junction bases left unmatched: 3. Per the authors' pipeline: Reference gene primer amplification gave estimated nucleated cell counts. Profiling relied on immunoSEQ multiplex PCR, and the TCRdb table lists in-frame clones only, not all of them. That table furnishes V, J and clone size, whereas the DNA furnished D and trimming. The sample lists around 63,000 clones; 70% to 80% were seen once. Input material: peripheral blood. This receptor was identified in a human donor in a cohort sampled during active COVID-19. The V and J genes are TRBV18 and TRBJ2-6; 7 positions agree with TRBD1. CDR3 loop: CASSPNRGAGANVLTF. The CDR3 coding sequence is TGTGCCAGCTCACCAAACAGGGGTGCTGGGGCCAACGTCCTGACTTTC.